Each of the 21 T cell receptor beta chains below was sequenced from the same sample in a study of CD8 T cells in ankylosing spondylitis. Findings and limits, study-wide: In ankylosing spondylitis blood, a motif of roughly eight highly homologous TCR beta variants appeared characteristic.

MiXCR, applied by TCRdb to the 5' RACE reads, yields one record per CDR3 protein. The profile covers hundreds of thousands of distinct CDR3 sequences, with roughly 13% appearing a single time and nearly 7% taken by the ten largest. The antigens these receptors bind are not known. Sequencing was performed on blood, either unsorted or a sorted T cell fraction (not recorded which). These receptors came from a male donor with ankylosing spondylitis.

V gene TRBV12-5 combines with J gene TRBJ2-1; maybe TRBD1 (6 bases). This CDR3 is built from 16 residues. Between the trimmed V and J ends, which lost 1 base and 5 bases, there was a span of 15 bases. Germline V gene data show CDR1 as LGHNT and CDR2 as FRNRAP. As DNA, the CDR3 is TGTGCTAGTGGTTTGGCGGGAACAGGGATCCACAATGAGCAGTTCTTC. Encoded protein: CASGLAGTGIHNEQFF. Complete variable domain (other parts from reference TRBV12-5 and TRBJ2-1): DARVTQTPRHKVTEMGQEVTMRCQPILGHNTVFWYRQTMMQGLELLAYFRNRAPLDDSGMPKDRFSAEMPDATLATLKIQPSEPRDSAVYFCASGLAGTGIHNEQFFGPGTRLTVL.

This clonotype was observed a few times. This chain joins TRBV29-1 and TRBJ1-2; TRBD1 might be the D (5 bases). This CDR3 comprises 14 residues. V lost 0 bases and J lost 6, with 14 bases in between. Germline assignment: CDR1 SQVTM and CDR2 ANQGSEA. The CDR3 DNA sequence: TGCAGCGTTGAAGATCCCCGATCGGGGGATGGCTACACCTTC. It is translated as CSVEDPRSGDGYTF.

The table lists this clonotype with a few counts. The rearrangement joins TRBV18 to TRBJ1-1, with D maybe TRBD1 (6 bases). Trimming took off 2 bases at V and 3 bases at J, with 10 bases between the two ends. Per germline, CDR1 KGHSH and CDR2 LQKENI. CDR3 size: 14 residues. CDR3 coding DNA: TGTGCCAGCTCACCAAGCCCAGGGGACACTGAAGCTTTCTTT. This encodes CASSPSPGDTEAFF.

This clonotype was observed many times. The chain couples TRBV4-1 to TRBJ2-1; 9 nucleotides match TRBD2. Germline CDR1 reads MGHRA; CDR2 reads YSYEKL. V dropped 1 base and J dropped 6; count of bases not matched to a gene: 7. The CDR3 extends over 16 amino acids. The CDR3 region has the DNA TGCGCCAGCAGCCAAGTGGGGACTAGCAGATTCAATGAGCAGTTCTTC. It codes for CASSQVGTSRFNEQFF.

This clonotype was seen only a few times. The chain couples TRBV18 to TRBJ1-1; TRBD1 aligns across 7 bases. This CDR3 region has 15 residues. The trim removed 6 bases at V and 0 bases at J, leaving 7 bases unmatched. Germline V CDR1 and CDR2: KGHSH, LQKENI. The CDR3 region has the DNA TGTGCCAGCTCCCCCCTCAGGGGGGTGAACACTGAAGCTTTCTTT. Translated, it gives CASSPLRGVNTEAFF.

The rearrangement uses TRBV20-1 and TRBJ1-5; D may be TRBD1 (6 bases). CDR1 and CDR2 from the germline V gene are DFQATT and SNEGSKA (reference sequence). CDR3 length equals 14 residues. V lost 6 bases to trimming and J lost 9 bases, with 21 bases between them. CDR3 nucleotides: TGCAGTGCCACCAACTCAGGGGTTGATTCGCCCCAGCATTTT. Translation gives CSATNSGVDSPQHF.

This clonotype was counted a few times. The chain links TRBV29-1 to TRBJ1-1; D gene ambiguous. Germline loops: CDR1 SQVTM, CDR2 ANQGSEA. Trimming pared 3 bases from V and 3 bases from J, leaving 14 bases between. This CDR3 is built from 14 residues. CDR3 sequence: CSVERGGRDTEAFF. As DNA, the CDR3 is TGCAGCGTTGAGAGAGGCGGTCGGGACACTGAAGCTTTCTTT.

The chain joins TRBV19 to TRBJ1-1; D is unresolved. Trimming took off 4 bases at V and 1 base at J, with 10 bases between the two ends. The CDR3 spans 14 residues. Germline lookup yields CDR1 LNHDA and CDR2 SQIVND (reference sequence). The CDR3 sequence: CASSTDGTNTEAFF. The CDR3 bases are TGTGCCAGTAGTACCGACGGCACGAACACTGAAGCTTTCTTT.

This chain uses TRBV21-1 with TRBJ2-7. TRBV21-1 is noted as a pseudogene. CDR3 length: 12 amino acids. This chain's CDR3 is CASSPEDLSQYV. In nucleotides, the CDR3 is TGTGCCAGCAGCCCAGAGGATCTATCCCAGTACGTC.

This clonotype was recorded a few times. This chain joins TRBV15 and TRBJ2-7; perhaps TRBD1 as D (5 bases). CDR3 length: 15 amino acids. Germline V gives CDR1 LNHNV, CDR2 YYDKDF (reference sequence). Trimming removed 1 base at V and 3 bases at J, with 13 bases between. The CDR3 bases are TGTGCCACCAGCAGAGGCGGCAGGGCCAGCTACGAGCAGTACGTC. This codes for CATSRGGRASYEQYV.

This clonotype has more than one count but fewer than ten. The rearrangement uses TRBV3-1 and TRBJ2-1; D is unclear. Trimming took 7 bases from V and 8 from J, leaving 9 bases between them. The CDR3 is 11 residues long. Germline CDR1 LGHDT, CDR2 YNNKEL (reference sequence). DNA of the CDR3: TGTGCCAGCATCCGTGGCGATGAGCAGTTCTTC. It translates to CASIRGDEQFF.

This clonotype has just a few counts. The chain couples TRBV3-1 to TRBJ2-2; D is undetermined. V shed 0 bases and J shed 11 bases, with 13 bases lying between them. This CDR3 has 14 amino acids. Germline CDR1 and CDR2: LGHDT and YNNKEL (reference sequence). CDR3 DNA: TGTGCCAGCAGCCAAGATCAGGCTAGACGAGAGCTGTTTTTT. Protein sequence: CASSQDQARRELFF.

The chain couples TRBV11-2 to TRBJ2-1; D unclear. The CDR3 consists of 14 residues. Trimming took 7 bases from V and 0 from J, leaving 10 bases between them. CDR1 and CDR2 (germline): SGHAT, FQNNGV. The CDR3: CASKDTLSYNEQFF. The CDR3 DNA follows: TGTGCCAGCAAAGACACCCTCTCCTACAATGAGCAGTTCTTC.

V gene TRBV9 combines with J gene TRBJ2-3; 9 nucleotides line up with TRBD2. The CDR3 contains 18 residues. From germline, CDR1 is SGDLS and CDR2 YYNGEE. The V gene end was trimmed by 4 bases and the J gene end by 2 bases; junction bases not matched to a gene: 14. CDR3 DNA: TGTGCCAGCAGCCCCGATGGGAGTAGCGGGAGAAACACAGATACGCAGTATTTT. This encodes CASSPDGSSGRNTDTQYF.

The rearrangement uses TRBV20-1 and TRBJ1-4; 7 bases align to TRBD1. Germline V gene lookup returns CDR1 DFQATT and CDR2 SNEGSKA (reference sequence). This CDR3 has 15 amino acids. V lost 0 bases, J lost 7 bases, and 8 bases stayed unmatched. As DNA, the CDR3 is TGCAGTGCTAGAGATCCGCGACAGGGAGGTGAAAAACTGTTTTTT. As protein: CSARDPRQGGEKLFF.

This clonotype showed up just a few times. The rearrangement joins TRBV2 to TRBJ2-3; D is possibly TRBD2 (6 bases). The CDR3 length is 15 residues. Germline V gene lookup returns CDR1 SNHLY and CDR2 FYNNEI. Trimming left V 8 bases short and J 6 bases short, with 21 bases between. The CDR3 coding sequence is TGTGCCAGCTCGAGTCGGACGGGAGCAGGGGATACGCAGTATTTT. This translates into CASSSRTGAGDTQYF.

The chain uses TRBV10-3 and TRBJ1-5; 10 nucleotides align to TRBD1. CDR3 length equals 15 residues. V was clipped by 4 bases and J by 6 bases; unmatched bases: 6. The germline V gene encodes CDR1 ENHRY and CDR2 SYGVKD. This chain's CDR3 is CAISGTGGTGQPQHF. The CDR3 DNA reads TGTGCCATCAGTGGGACAGGGGGAACTGGTCAGCCCCAGCATTTT.

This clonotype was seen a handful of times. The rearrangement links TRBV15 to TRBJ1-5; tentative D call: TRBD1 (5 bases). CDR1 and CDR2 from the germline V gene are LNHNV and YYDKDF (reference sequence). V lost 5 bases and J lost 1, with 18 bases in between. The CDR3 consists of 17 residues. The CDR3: CATSSRYGGDSNQPQHF. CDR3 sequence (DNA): TGTGCCACCAGCTCACGATACGGGGGAGACAGCAATCAGCCCCAGCATTTT.

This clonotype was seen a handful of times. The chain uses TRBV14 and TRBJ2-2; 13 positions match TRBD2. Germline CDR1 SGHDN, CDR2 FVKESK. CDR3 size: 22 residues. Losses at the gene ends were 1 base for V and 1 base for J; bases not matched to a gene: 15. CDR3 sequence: CASSQGTRLAGGFPLNTGELFF. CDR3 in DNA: TGTGCCAGCAGCCAAGGGACCAGACTAGCGGGAGGCTTCCCCCTGAACACCGGGGAGCTGTTTTTT.

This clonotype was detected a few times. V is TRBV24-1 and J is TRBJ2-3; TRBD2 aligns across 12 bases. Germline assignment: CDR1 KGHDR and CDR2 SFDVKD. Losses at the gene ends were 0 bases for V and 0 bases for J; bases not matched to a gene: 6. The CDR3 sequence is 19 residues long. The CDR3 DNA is TGTGCCACCAGTGATTTGCAGGGGACTAGCGGGCCTAGCACAGATACGCAGTATTTT. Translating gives CATSDLQGTSGPSTDTQYF.

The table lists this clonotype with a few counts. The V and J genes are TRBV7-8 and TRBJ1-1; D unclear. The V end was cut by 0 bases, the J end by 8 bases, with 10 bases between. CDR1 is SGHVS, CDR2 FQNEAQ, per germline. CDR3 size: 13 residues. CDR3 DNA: TGTGCCAGCAGCTTAGCAGGGCAGGCAGAAGCTTTCTTT. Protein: CASSLAGQAEAFF.